This entry features one T cell receptor beta chain sequence. This clone is a singleton in its sample. This receptor's antigen is unknown. Qualities for individual bases were not recorded, and no much larger clone is one base off. The CDR3 measures 17 amino acids from cysteine to phenylalanine. Only the CDR3 DNA stays, 51 bases, in frame from base 1. The trim is 0 bases for V and 6 bases for J, with a gap of 20 bases between the germline ends. According to the germline V gene, CDR1 reads LGHNA and CDR2 reads YNFKEQ. Taken with the paper, the label for time point translates to: blood sample drawn before combined kidney and bone marrow transplant. Unstimulated Tregs (CD4+CD25+CD127-), CD4+ non-Tregs (CD4+CD25-), CD4 and CD8 cells were FACS-sorted from thawed PBMCs. The patients were several recipients of combined kidney and bone marrow transplants from the ITN036ST trial, and samples were available only from these trial subjects. Healthy control blood was processed to PBMCs by Ficoll density gradient and cryopreserved, and patient PBMCs were collected before and after transplant.

These data originate in a study of Tregs in tolerant kidney transplant recipients (dated by TCRdb to the late 2010s). In the study overall: Transplants used related donors with nonmyeloablative bone marrow transplantation; mixed chimerism was transient in the human trials. The study used TCRbeta sequencing to identify donor-specific regulatory T cells before combined kidney and bone marrow transplantation, then tracked those cells after transplant.

The paper's findings and limits, for the study overall: Although technical replication error seemed to be minimal, the question of biological reproducibility was not addressed directly. Expanding Tregs with activated donor B cells appeared to identify the most biologically relevant and donor-specific TCRbeta repertoire. The study was limited by small patient numbers, and the findings need validation in larger populations and under other immunosuppression protocols. In tolerant patients, donor-specific Tregs expanded more than Tregs overall, which suggests antigen-driven rather than nonspecific expansion. Because the PCR primers were changed over time for some patients, nucleotide-level comparison could not be performed across the samples from those patients.

Genomic DNA was extracted from sorted cells with the QIAGEN DNeasy Blood and Tissue Kit for TCRbeta CDR3 sequencing. High-throughput TCRbeta CDR3 sequencing, including PCR amplification with bias correction and internal controls, was performed commercially through immunoSEQ. The study's own analysis went as follows. A unique productive TCRbeta sequence was defined by the CDR3 nucleotide sequence when primers matched, and otherwise by the CDR3 amino acid sequence together with the Vbeta and Jbeta genes. As a correction for sorting error, sequences shared between sorted populations at a frequency ratio of 2:1 or less were discarded, and the remaining shared sequences were assigned to the higher population. A sequence was defined as donor-reactive if the sequence was expanded at least 5-fold in CFSE-low cells compared with unstimulated cells and had a frequency of at least 0.01% in CFSE-low cells. Jensen-Shannon divergence, calculated on the top 100 TCRbeta sequences ranked by frequency, was used to quantify repertoire divergence. For any sample with multiple sequencing runs, sorting error was corrected in each run separately before the runs were pooled. TCRdb re-hosts the immuneACCESS table, in-frame sequences only. Its copies lack some clones; in the studies checked, an unresolved V gene accounts for under half of them, and the cause for the rest is not known. V and J calls and clone size are given by that table; D and trimming were obtained from the DNA. The sample contains about 77,000 clones, more than 95% of them found a single time. Approximately 0.56% of the sample belongs to the ten largest clones.

The receptor was isolated from a human donor who received a combined kidney and bone marrow transplant. The chain is assembled from TRBV4-2 and TRBJ1-2, with the D gene uncertain. The input for sequencing was CD4+ T cells from blood, taken before the transplant. For the CDR3, the sequence is CASSQDFGSDARHGYTF. In nucleotide form, the sequence is TGTGCCAGCAGCCAAGATTTCGGGTCCGATGCCCGTCATGGCTACACCTTC.